The clone carrying this TCR beta chain was seen only a few times. The source of the sample is a study of T cells in narcolepsy. The assay was immunoSEQ multiplex PCR, and TCRdb's table has in-frame clones only and misses some. The sample has some 37,000 clones; around 85% are singletons. This CDR3 contains 14 residues. Trimming shortened V by 5 bases and J by 0 bases, and 10 bases separated the two germline ends. The germline gives CDR1 SEHNR, CDR2 FQNEAQ (reference sequence). Sequencing was carried out using CD45RA- memory CD4+ T cells from PBMCs. This TCR was sampled from a human donor with narcolepsy. The chain links TRBV7-9 to TRBJ1-1, with D uncertain. CDR3 bases: TGTGCCAGCAGCGTCCACAGCATGAACACTGAAGCTTTCTTT. It codes for CASSVHSMNTEAFF.